These 20 T cell receptor beta chains came from one sample sequenced in a study of OX40 agonist ivuxolimab in advanced cancers. TCRdb's table, derived via immunoSEQ multiplex PCR, lists solely in-frame clones and lacks some. The table includes fewer than 15,000 clones, approximately 80% detected once. This specimen consisted of CD4+ or CD8+ T cells sorted from blood, obtained in a trial of the OX40 agonist ivuxolimab. Source of these receptors: an adult with an advanced solid tumor such as melanoma, head and neck, liver or kidney cancer.

The V gene is TRBV4-1, the J gene TRBJ2-2; D is possibly TRBD1 (5 bases). V was trimmed by 6 bases and J by 0 bases, leaving 11 bases between them. Germline values: CDR1 MGHRA, CDR2 YSYEKL. The CDR3 has 15 residues. The CDR3 spells CASRPTDPNTGELFF. The CDR3 bases are TGCGCCAGCAGACCGACAGACCCGAACACCGGGGAGCTGTTTTTT.

This chain links TRBV5-1 with TRBJ2-5; a possible D gene is TRBD1 (5 bases). The germline CDR1 and CDR2 sequences are SGHRS and YFSETQ. CDR3 size: 16 residues. The V gene lost 0 bases and the J gene lost 7 bases, with 19 bases spanning the gap. The CDR3 is CASSLASMDTTWTQYF. DNA for the CDR3: TGCGCCAGCAGCTTGGCCAGTATGGACACCACTTGGACCCAGTACTTC.

This clone was recorded a few times. CDR3 DNA: TGTGCCAGCAGTGACCGGGCTCCTCCCCTCAATCAGCCCCAGCATTTT. This translates into CASSDRAPPLNQPQHF. V gene TRBV6-1 combines with J gene TRBJ1-5; D ambiguous. The V end was cut by 3 bases, the J end by 3 bases, with 15 bases between. CDR1 is MNHNS and CDR2 is SASEGT in the germline V gene. CDR3 size: 16 residues.

The count of this clone is one. The chain carries TRBV5-5 and TRBJ2-4; 13 positions agree with TRBD2. V trimming: 2 bases; J trimming: 4 bases; junction bases outside the gene matches: 6. There are 17 residues in the CDR3. Germline assignment: CDR1 SGHKS and CDR2 YYEKEE (reference sequence). The CDR3 is CASSFPGGLAGKNIQYF. The CDR3 DNA sequence: TGTGCCAGCAGCTTCCCAGGGGGACTAGCGGGGAAAAACATTCAGTACTTC.

The V call is TRBV5-4, the J call TRBJ2-1; perhaps TRBD1 as D (6 bases). Germline loops: CDR1 SGHNT, CDR2 YYREEE (reference sequence). The CDR3 extends over 13 amino acids. Deletions cut 3 bases from V and 7 bases from J, with 11 bases between. Here the CDR3 reads CASSWDTGNEQFF. CDR3 in DNA: TGTGCCAGCAGCTGGGATACAGGGAATGAGCAGTTCTTC.

J is TRBJ1-4 and V is TRBV9, with D uncertain. Looked up from germline, CDR1 is SGDLS and CDR2 is YYNGEE. This CDR3 spans 16 amino acids. V lost 3 bases and J lost 7, with 19 bases in between. The CDR3 spells CASSEGGYGWGEKLFF. In DNA, the CDR3 is TGTGCCAGCAGCGAGGGCGGGTACGGTTGGGGTGAAAAACTGTTTTTT.

This chain connects TRBV4-1 to TRBJ2-3; D remains ambiguous. The ends were cut back, 1 base at V and 2 bases at J, with 13 bases in the middle. Germline CDR1 and CDR2: MGHRA and YSYEKL. CDR3 size: 16 residues. The CDR3 DNA reads TGCGCCAGCAGCCAAGTTAGGATCCCGGCCACAGATACGCAGTATTTT. This codes for CASSQVRIPATDTQYF.

The V gene is TRBV9, the J gene TRBJ2-3; D is unclear. The length of the CDR3 is 16 residues. V was shortened by 4 bases and J by 4 bases, with 19 bases between the two germline ends. Looked up from germline, CDR1 is SGDLS and CDR2 is YYNGEE. CDR3: CASSPRSGVSADTQYF. In DNA, the CDR3 is TGTGCCAGCAGCCCCCGGTCAGGCGTTTCTGCAGATACGCAGTATTTT. The full variable domain, with the rest looked up from reference TRBV9 and TRBJ2-3, is DSGVTQTPKHLITATGQRVTLRCSPRSGDLSVYWYQQSLDQGLQFLIQYYNGEERAKGNILERFSAQQFPDLHSELNLSSLELGDSALYFCASSPRSGVSADTQYFGPGTRLTVL.

The CDR3 nucleotides are TGCGCCAGCAGCCAAGGAGCGGCAGGGGATGCTTTCTTT. Translating it yields CASSQGAAGDAFF. The gene calls are TRBV4-1 and TRBJ1-1; D possibly corresponds to TRBD1 (6 bases). Trimming left V 1 base short and J 11 bases short, with 14 bases between. CDR1 and CDR2 from the germline V gene are MGHRA and YSYEKL. CDR3 length equals 13 residues.

The V gene is TRBV11-2, the J gene TRBJ2-1, with D possibly TRBD1 on 5 matching bases. The CDR3 has 16 residues. With 1 base removed from V and 8 bases from J, the gap between germline ends came to 18 bases. The germline V gene has CDR1 SGHAT and CDR2 FQNNGV. The CDR3 here is CASSLVDTILGHEQFF. CDR3 coding DNA: TGTGCCAGCAGCTTAGTGGACACCATCCTCGGCCATGAGCAGTTCTTC.

CDR3 in DNA: TGTGCCACCAGGGGCAGGGGAGGATCCACAGATACGCAGTATTTT. Its protein product is CATRGRGGSTDTQYF. The V and J genes are TRBV5-8 and TRBJ2-3, with D tentatively TRBD1 or TRBD2 (6 bases each). This CDR3 comprises 15 residues. CDR1 is SGHTS and CDR2 is YDEGEE in the germline V gene. V was clipped by 9 bases and J by 2 bases, with 19 bases between them.

CDR3 in DNA: TGTGCCACCAGCAGAGAATCCGGGAATGGAGAGACCCAGTACTTC. It specifies CATSRESGNGETQYF. This chain uses TRBV15 with TRBJ2-5, with a weak D call TRBD2 (5 bases). Trimming shortened V by 0 bases and J by 4 bases, and 12 bases separated the two germline ends. The CDR3 spans 15 residues. Germline CDR1 is LNHNV and CDR2 is YYDKDF (reference sequence).

The gene calls are TRBV27 and TRBJ1-1; D remains ambiguous. The germline CDR1 and CDR2 sequences are MNHEY and SMNVEV (reference sequence). Deletions cut 6 bases from V and 0 bases from J, with 11 bases between. The CDR3 runs 14 residues. CDR3 sequence reads: CASSPLGLNTEAFF. As DNA, the CDR3 is TGTGCCAGCAGCCCTCTTGGGTTGAACACTGAAGCTTTCTTT.

This rearrangement joins TRBV5-1 to TRBJ2-1; 8 bases are shared with TRBD1. The CDR3 has 16 amino acids. Germline CDR1 and CDR2: SGHRS and YFSETQ. J gave up 0 bases and V 4 bases, and 6 bases lay outside the gene matches. The CDR3 sequence is CASSSRQGSSYNEQFF. The CDR3 coding sequence is TGCGCCAGCAGCAGCCGACAGGGGAGCTCCTACAATGAGCAGTTCTTC.

This chain links TRBV30 with TRBJ1-1, with D perhaps matching TRBD1 (6 bases). CDR1 and CDR2 from the germline V gene are GTSNPN and SVGIG (reference sequence). The CDR3 contains 16 residues. Trimming removed 3 bases at V and 11 bases at J, with 28 bases between. The CDR3 DNA follows: TGTGCCTGGAGGGACCCCCGGGACATAGCCCGTGGGGGCGCTTTCTTT. Translation: CAWRDPRDIARGGAFF.

The chain couples TRBV11-2 to TRBJ1-2, with D uncertain. Germline values: CDR1 SGHAT, CDR2 FQNNGV. Trimming removed 2 bases at V and 4 bases at J, with 14 bases between. There are 15 residues in the CDR3. The CDR3 bases are TGTGCCAGCAGCTTATTCGGTGGCGAAGCCTATGGCTACACCTTC. It encodes CASSLFGGEAYGYTF.

This clone was seen only a few times. The chain combines TRBV27 with TRBJ2-7, with D tentatively TRBD1 (5 bases). Between the trimmed V and J ends, which lost 6 bases and 1 base, there was a span of 10 bases. Germline V gene sequence: CDR1 MNHEY, CDR2 SMNVEV (reference sequence). This CDR3 spans 13 amino acids. The CDR3 DNA reads TGTGCCAGCAGCCTTACAGGATCCTACGAGCAGTACTTC. Its protein product is CASSLTGSYEQYF.

CDR3 residues: CASSLEGEAFF. The CDR3 DNA follows: TGTGCCAGCAGCTTGGAGGGTGAAGCTTTCTTT. V gene TRBV7-6 combines with J gene TRBJ1-1, with D uncertain. The CDR3 extends over 11 amino acids. The germline gives CDR1 SGHVS, CDR2 FNYEAQ. The ends were cut back, 3 bases at V and 7 bases at J, with 6 bases in the middle. Looking up the rest from reference TRBV7-6 and TRBJ1-1 gives the full variable domain: GAGVSQSPRYKVTKRGQDVALRCDPISGHVSLYWYRQALGQGPEFLTYFNYEAQQDKSGLPNDRFSAERPEGSISTLTIQRTEQRDSAMYRCASSLEGEAFFGQGTRLTVV.

This clone has just a few counts. The V gene is TRBV29-1, the J gene TRBJ2-7; 7 bases are a match to TRBD1. This CDR3 is 13 amino acids long. CDR1 SQVTM and CDR2 ANQGSEA come from the germline V gene. V dropped 7 bases and J dropped 4; count of bases not matched to a gene: 10. The CDR3 DNA follows: TGCAGCGCTGCAGGGGACAGCGTTTACGAGCAGTACTTC. Its protein product is CSAAGDSVYEQYF.

The chain is built from TRBV7-9 and TRBJ2-5; D not certain. In germline, CDR1 is SEHNR, CDR2 FQNEAQ (reference sequence). The CDR3 spans 15 residues. The V gene lost 7 bases and the J gene lost 4 bases, with 19 bases spanning the gap. CDR3 sequence: CASTRLGEVAETQYF. The CDR3 region has the DNA TGTGCCAGCACCCGACTGGGTGAGGTGGCAGAGACCCAGTACTTC. The entire variable domain, with the rest obtained from reference TRBV7-9 and TRBJ2-5, is as follows: DTGVSQNPRHKITKRGQNVTFRCDPISEHNRLYWYRQTLGQGPEFLTYFQNEAQLEKSRLLSDRFSAERPKGSFSTLEIQRTEQGDSAMYLCASTRLGEVAETQYFGPGTRLLVL.